This T cell receptor (beta chain) was identified during a study of blood T cell repertoires in COVID-19. Looking at the study overall: From T cells, B-cell-depleted T cells, or PBMCs came the material, which was cDNA or gDNA.

Per the original data handling: Reference gene primer amplification gave nucleated cell count estimates. Repertoires were generated with immunoSEQ multiplex PCR, while TCRdb's copy carries only in-frame clones and drops some. V, J and clone size derive from that table, while D and trimming were established from the DNA sequence. The table lists about 230,000 clones, 90% of them singletons. V dropped 5 bases and J dropped 2 bases, with 11 bases sitting between them. The germline CDR1 and CDR2 sequences are SEHNR and FQNEAQ (reference sequence). There are 14 residues in the CDR3. The Seattle site enrolled patients during active infection and followed them longitudinally.

The receptor comes from a man in his thirties or forties with COVID-19, enrolled during active disease. Sample: peripheral blood. J is TRBJ2-3 and V is TRBV7-9; perhaps TRBD2 as D (6 bases). This CDR3 is CASSAGLYTDTQYF. CDR3 coding DNA: TGTGCCAGCAGCGCGGGACTCTACACAGATACGCAGTATTTT.